The source of this T cell receptor beta chain is a study of cytomegalovirus exposure and HLA in healthy donors. Researchers ran the PCR with 60 Vbeta and 13 Jbeta primers. The table came from immunoSEQ multiplex PCR; TCRdb's copy has only in-frame clones and leaves some out. The table has over 150,000 clones, roughly 81% seen once; the top ten hold less than 15%. Each donor was nominally healthy when sampled (though unrecorded immune exposures were likely). This TCR was sampled from a woman aged 45-65 years in good health and CMV-seronegative. The material sequenced was PBMCs.

DNA for the CDR3: TGCAGCGCCTCCGGGACAGGGGCGTTCACAGATACGCAGTATTTT. Its protein is CSASGTGAFTDTQYF. The V and J genes are TRBV29-1 and TRBJ2-3, with 10 bases matching TRBD1. Germline CDR1 reads SQVTM; CDR2 reads ANQGSEA. The V segment lost 7 bases and the J segment 2 bases; nucleotides outside the gene matches: 9. The CDR3 covers 15 residues.